The sequence of this TCR beta chain was determined in a study of vaccination and CD4 T cells after COVID-19 (dated by TCRdb to between 2021 and 2024). Describing the broader study: Every convalescent patient had a positive nasal swab PCR test for SARS-CoV-2, with mild disease in nine patients and severe disease in one. The convalescent cohort comprised six males and four females, including two Hispanic individuals, seven Caucasians, two Asians and one multiracial person. In around 9 COVID-19 convalescent patients and a few infection-naive healthy vaccine recipients, researchers compared the spike-specific CD4+ TCR repertoire from before mRNA vaccination with the repertoire from after. Culture stimuli were overlapping spike peptide pools from SARS-CoV-2 and from the common cold coronaviruses HCoV-NL63, HCoV-OC43 and HCoV-229E. Participants got two doses of the Pfizer-BioNTech BNT162b2 vaccine (n=8) or two doses of the Moderna mRNA-1273 vaccine (n=2). Post-vaccine blood samples were collected a median of around 70 days after the second vaccine dose, ranging from 14 to 241 days. Control cultures received a CEFX viral epitope pool as the positive control, an HIV-1 Nef peptide pool as the negative control, or no peptide. Post-COVID blood samples from convalescent patients were collected a median of around 100 days after diagnosis, with a range of roughly 30 to 161 days.

The library came from PCR. TCR sequencing of DNA from cultured CD4+ T cells used the Oncomine TCR Beta short-read assay at the Johns Hopkins FTIC core. Genomic DNA was extracted from the cultured CD4+ T cells with the QIAamp micro DNA kit. The Oncomine TCR Beta libraries from cultured CD4+ T cells were pooled using unique dual indexes and then sequenced on an Illumina iSeq 100. Processing in the source paper ran as follows. Non-productive sequences were removed, and CDR3s not starting with C, not ending with F or W, or shorter than 7 amino acids were discarded. The MANAFEST web application was used to identify antigen-specific clonotypes by comparing peptide-stimulated wells against reference wells and other culture wells. An FDR below 0.05, an odds ratio above 5, and a productive frequency above 0.1% in at least two of three replicate wells were required for clones to be considered positive. Cross-reactive clonotypes were defined as significantly expanded in both SARS-CoV-2 spike wells and at least one common cold coronavirus spike condition. Levenshtein distances (stringdist) and unrooted phylogenetic trees (ape) in R version 3.6.1 were used to assess CDR3 homology. TCRdb's own reprocessing of the public reads used fastp at Q25 and MiXCR and kept productive beta chains. All rows with the same CDR3 protein become a single entry with the most common DNA and genes. The authors' filters were not applied to this entry. The sample table contains almost 20,000 distinct CDR3 sequences; only one count was recorded for approximately 59% of them. The ten largest clones take up 8% to 9% of the sample.

Results the study describes overall, beyond this receptor: The study included relatively few convalescent patients and did not analyze early timepoints after natural infection. An increase in the median number of SARS-CoV-2-reactive clonotypes from approximately 20 after infection to a few dozen after vaccination was observed, but the change was not found to be significant. Nearly all vaccine-specific clones in convalescent patients (304 of 307) were mono-reactive for SARS-CoV-2 spike rather than cross-reactive with common cold coronaviruses. In convalescent patients, a median around 90% of post-vaccine SARS-CoV-2-reactive clones were detected only after vaccination, suggesting vaccine-specific priming.

The sample's treatment or condition, from its label and the paper: roughly 11-day PBMC culture with coronavirus spike peptide pools or control peptides (ViraFEST assay). To expand antigen-specific T cells with peptide pools and then pick out the expanded clonotypes through TCR sequencing, the study relied on the ViraFEST assay. The convalescent patients' positive SARS-CoV-2 PCR tests were from March to December 2020, which was before the Alpha, Beta and Delta variants emerged in the United States. Under 2.5 million PBMCs per well were cultured in IMDM with roughly 4.8% human AB serum and about 9.2 IU/ml IL-2, plus 10 ug/ml peptide pools. Half of the culture medium was replaced with fresh IL-2-containing medium on days 3 and 7. After less than 12 days of culture, CD4+ T cells were isolated by negative selection using the EasySep CD4+ T cell isolation kit. Ficoll-Paque Plus gradient centrifugation was used to isolate PBMCs from whole blood, and the isolated PBMCs were then either used fresh or cryopreserved at -140C. In general, triplicate wells were set up for every culture condition.

A remark on this clonotype: It has no known antigen specificity. Germline and junction disagree at one end, which may indicate a read error.

Taken from the germline V gene, the CDR1 and CDR2 loops are SNHLY and FYNNEI. The CDR3 covers 11 residues, taking in both the cysteine and the phenylalanine. The DNA shown is the 33-base CDR3, in frame from base 1. This clonotype originated in a human donor who had recovered from COVID-19. Recombination linked TRBV2 to TRBJ2-7; the D gene cannot be resolved reliably. The starting material was CD4+ T cells from blood, cultured in vitro, obtained after SARS-CoV-2 vaccination. The nucleotides are TGTGCCAGCGGTGAAATTCTGGAGCAGTACTTC. This yields the protein CASGEILEQYF.